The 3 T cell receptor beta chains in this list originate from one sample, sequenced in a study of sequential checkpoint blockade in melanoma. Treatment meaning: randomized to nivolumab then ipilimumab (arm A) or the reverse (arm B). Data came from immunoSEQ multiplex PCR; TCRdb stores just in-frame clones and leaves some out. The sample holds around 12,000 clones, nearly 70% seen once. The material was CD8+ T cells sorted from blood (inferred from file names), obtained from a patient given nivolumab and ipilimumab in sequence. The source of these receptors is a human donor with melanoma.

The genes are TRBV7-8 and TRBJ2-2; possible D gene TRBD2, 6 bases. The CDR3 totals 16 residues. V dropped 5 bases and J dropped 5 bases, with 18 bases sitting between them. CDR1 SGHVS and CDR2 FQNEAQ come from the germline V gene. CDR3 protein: CASSPYLWTMTGELFF. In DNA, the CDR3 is TGTGCCAGCAGCCCTTATCTATGGACTATGACCGGGGAGCTGTTTTTT.

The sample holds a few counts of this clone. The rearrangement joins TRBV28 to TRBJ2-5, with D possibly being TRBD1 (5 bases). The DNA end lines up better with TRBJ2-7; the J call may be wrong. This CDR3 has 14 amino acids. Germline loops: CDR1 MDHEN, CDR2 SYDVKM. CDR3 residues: CASSFSGSHNEQYF. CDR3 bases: TGTGCCAGCAGTTTCTCAGGGTCACACAACGAGCAGTACTTC.

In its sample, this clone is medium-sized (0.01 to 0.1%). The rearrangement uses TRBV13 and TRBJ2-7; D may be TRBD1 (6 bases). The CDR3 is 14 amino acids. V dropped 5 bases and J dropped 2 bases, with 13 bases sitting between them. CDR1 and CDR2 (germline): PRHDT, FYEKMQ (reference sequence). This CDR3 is CASSLGQQTYEQYF. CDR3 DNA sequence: TGTGCCAGCAGCCTCGGACAGCAGACCTACGAGCAGTACTTC.